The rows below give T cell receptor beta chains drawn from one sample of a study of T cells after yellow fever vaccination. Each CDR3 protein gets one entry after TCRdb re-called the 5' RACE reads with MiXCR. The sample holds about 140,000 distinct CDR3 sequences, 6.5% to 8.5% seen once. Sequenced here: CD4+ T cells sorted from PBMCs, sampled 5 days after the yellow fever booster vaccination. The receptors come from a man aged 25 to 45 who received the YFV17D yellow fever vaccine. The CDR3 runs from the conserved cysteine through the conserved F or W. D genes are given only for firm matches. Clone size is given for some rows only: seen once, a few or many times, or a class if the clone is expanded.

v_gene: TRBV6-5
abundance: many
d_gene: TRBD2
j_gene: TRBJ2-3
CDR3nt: TGTGCCAGCAGTTTCCGACTAGCGGGAACAGATACGCAGTATTTT
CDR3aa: CASSFRLAGTDTQYF

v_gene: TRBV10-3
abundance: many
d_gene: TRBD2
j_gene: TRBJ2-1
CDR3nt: TGTGCCATCAGTGAGTCCCACGGACTAGCGGGAGGGGTTGAGCAGTTCTTC
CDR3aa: CAISESHGLAGGVEQFF

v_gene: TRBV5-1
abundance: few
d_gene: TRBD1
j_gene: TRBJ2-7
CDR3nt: TGCGCCAGCAGCTTGACAGGACAGGGGGCATACGAGCAGTACTTC
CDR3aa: CASSLTGQGAYEQYF

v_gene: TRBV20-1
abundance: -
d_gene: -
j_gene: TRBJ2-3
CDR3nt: TGCAGTGCCCGAGATTATTTGAGGGGCACAGATACGCAGTATTTT
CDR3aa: CSARDYLRGTDTQYF

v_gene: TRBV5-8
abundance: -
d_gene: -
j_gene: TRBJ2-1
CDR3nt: TGTGCCAGCAGCTTGGGCGGGGTGTTCCCCGCGTTCTTC
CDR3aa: CASSLGGVFPAFF

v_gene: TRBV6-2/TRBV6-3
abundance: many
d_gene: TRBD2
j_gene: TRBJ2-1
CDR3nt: TGTGCCAGCAGGGGACTAGCGGGATCCGGCTCCTACAATGAGCAGTTCTTC
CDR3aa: CASRGLAGSGSYNEQFF

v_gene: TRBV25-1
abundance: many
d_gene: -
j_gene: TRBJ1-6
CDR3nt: TGTGCCAGCAAGGGGAATTCACCCCTCCACTTT
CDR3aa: CASKGNSPLHF

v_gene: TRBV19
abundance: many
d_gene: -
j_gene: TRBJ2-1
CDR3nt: TGTGCCAGTAGTGCACAGGGCCCATCCTACAATGAGCAGTTCTTC
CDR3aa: CASSAQGPSYNEQFF

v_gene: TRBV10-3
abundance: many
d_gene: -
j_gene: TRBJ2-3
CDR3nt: TGTGCCATCTCAACGGACAACCACTTATATACGCAGTATTTT
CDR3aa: CAISTDNHLYTQYF

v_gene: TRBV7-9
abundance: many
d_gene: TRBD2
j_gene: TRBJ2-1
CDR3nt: TGTGCCAGCAGTCCAGCGGGAGTCGTCAACAATGAGCAGTTCTTC
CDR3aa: CASSPAGVVNNEQFF

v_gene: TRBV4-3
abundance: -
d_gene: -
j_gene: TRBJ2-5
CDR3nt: TGCGCCAGCAGTCCCCGAGGTGGCCTAGAGACCCAGTACTTC
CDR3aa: CASSPRGGLETQYF

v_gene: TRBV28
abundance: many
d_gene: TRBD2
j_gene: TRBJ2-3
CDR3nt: TGTGCCAGCAGTTTGGGAGGGAGTCGAGCAGATACGCAGTATTTT
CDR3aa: CASSLGGSRADTQYF

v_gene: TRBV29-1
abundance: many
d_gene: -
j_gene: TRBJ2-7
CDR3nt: TGCAGCGTTGAACTCGGCGGGGTCGAGTACTTC
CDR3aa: CSVELGGVEYF

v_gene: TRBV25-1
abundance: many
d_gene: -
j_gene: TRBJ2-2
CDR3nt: TGTGCCAGCACCAAGAGCTATAACACCGGGGAGCTGTTTTTT
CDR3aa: CASTKSYNTGELFF

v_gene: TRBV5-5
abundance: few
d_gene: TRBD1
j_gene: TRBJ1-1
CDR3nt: TGTGCCAGCAGTCCTCGACAGGGGCCGGGGACTGAAGCTTTCTTT
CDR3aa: CASSPRQGPGTEAFF

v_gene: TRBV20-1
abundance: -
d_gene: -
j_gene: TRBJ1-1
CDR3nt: TGCAGTGCTCCCGACAGACGAGCGAACACTGAAGCTTTCTTT
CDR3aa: CSAPDRRANTEAFF

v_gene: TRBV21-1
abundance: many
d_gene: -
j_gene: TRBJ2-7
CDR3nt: TGTGCCAGCACCTCCGGGACTTGCTCCTACGAGCAGTACTTC
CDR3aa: CASTSGTCSYEQYF

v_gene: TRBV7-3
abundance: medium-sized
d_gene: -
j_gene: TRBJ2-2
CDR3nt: TGTGCCAGCAGCTTGGACACCGGGGAGCTGTTTTTT
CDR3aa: CASSLDTGELFF

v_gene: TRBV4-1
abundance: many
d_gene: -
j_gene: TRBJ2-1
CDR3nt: TGCGCCAGCAGCCAAGGGACTTCGACCTACAATGAGCAGTTCTTC
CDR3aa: CASSQGTSTYNEQFF

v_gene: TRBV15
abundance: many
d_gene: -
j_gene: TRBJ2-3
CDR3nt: TGTGCCACCAGCAGAGATCCGGGTAGTCCAGATACGCAGTATTTT
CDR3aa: CATSRDPGSPDTQYF

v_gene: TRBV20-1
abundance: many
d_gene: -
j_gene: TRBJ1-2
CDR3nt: TGCAGTGCTAAGGCAGTCTATGGCTACACCTTC
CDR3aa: CSAKAVYGYTF

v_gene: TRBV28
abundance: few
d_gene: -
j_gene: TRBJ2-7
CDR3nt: TGTGCCAGCAGTTTTATGAAGGCGAAGCCACTCTACGAGCAGTACTTC
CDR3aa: CASSFMKAKPLYEQYF

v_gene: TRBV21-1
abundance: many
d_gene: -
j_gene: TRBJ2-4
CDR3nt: TGTGCCAGCATCTCAGGGGGAGGGATAATAGACATTCAGTACTTC
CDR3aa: CASISGGGIIDIQYF

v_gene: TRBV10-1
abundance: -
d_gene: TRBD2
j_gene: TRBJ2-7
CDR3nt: TGCGCCAGCAGTGAAACTAGCGGGGGCTTTAAGGAGCAGTACTTC
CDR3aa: CASSETSGGFKEQYF

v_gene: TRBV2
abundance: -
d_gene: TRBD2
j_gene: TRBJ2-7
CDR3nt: TGTGCCTGCTGCACCGGGACTAGCGTAGAGAAAAGCTCCTACGAGCAGTACTTC
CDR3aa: CACCTGTSVEKSSYEQYF

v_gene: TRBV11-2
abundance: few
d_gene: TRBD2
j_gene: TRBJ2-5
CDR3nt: TGTGCCAGCAGCTTATGGGGGATCAGCGGGAGGGAGATCGAGACCCAGTACTTC
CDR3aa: CASSLWGISGREIETQYF

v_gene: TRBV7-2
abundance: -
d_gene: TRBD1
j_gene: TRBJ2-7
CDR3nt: TGTGCCAGCAGCTTAGGACAGGGTGGCGAGCAGTACTTC
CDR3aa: CASSLGQGGEQYF

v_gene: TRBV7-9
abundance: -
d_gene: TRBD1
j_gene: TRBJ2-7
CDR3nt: TGTGCCAGCAGCCTCGACAGGGGGCATTACGAGCAGTACTTC
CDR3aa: CASSLDRGHYEQYF

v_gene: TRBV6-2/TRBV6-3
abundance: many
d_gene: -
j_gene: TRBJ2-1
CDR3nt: TGTGCCAGCACAAACGGGTTGAGCAATGAGCAGTTCTTC
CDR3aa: CASTNGLSNEQFF

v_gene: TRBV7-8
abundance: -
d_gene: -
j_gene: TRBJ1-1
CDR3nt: TGTGCCAGCAGACAGATTTTAGGGGTCGGCACTGAAGCTTTCTTT
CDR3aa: CASRQILGVGTEAFF

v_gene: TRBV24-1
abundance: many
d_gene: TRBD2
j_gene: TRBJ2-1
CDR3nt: TGTGCCACCAGTGATTTTCAACTAGCGGCGGAGGAAAGCTCCTACAATGAGCAGTTCTTC
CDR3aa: CATSDFQLAAEESSYNEQFF